This TCR beta chain was captured in a study of naive and memory T cell subsets. Findings of the study overall: Potentially, T cell activation and differentiation skew this RNA-based measurement.

Ligated cDNA underwent four rounds of PCR with nested alpha and beta constant region primers and SP2. TCRdb re-called the 5' RACE reads with MiXCR, one entry per CDR3 protein. The data contain 55,000 to 70,000 distinct CDR3 sequences, over 6% of them singletons. Comments on this clonotype: Its antigen is currently unknown.

The library had UMIs added by 3' ligation of an oligonucleotide to TCR cDNA. Adult healthy volunteers gave 2.5 ml peripheral blood for whole-blood RNA. J was trimmed by 11 bases and V by 0 bases; bases with no gene match: 8. Germline values: CDR1 MNHEY, CDR2 SMNVEV (reference sequence). The CDR3 runs 14 residues. This receptor was taken from a female donor in good health. This chain joins TRBV27 and TRBJ1-1, with 8 bases fitting TRBD1. CDR3 in DNA: TGTGCCAGCAGTTTATCGATCGGGACAGGAAGGGCTTTCTTT. Protein: CASSLSIGTGRAFF.